This entry lists 10 T cell receptor beta chains sequenced from one sample in a study of CD8 T cells in Susac syndrome. The RNA input was roughly 0.45 to 1 ug, and it was reverse transcribed with random hexamers. TCRdb re-called the immunoSEQ multiplex PCR reads through MiXCR, storing one row per CDR3 protein. The sample holds about 130,000 distinct CDR3 sequences; 90% to 95% are singletons and the top ten take more than 0.1%. The sample was CD4+ T cells from PBMCs. The receptors originated from a human donor in good health.

The chain uses TRBV7-9 and TRBJ2-4; 8 bases fit TRBD1. Unmatched junction bases numbered 3, after V lost 5 bases and J lost 6 bases. Looked up from germline, CDR1 is SEHNR and CDR2 is FQNEAQ (reference sequence). CDR3 size: 13 residues. This chain's CDR3 is CASSPGTGNIQYF. The CDR3 DNA sequence: TGTGCCAGCAGCCCTGGGACAGGAAACATTCAGTACTTC.

The CDR3 coding sequence is TGCGCCAGCAGCTTAGGTAGCGGGAGATCGAACACCGGGGAGCTGTTTTTT. Protein sequence: CASSLGSGRSNTGELFF. The chain links TRBV5-1 to TRBJ2-2, with 9 bases that match TRBD2. The V and J ends lost 2 bases and 0 bases, in that order; junction bases with no gene match: 5. CDR1 SGHRS and CDR2 YFSETQ come from the germline V gene. The CDR3 is 17 amino acids.

This rearrangement joins TRBV29-1 to TRBJ2-7; TRBD1 matches 8 bases. Germline loops: CDR1 SQVTM, CDR2 ANQGSEA. This CDR3 has 12 amino acids. With 3 bases clipped from V and 4 bases from J, the junction kept 2 bases outside the gene matches. For the CDR3, the DNA is TGCAGCGTTGAGACAGGGGTTTACGAGCAGTACTTC. Translation: CSVETGVYEQYF.

The chain links TRBV6-5 to TRBJ2-3; the match to TRBD1 covers 7 bases. The germline V gene has CDR1 MNHEY and CDR2 SVGAGI. The junction had 8 bases not matched to a gene; V was cut back by 5 bases and J by 9 bases. This CDR3 contains 13 residues. CDR3 sequence reads: CASSDNRDSTQYF. For the CDR3, the DNA is TGTGCCAGCAGTGATAACCGGGACAGCACGCAGTATTTT.

Here the CDR3 DNA reads TGTGCCAGCACCGCAGCGGGAGGAGAGACCCAGTACTTC. As protein: CASTAAGGETQYF. The rearrangement uses TRBV9 and TRBJ2-5; TRBD2 matches at 9 bases. V shed 6 bases and J 4 bases; nucleotides not matched to a gene: 4. The CDR3 runs 13 residues. Per germline, CDR1 SGDLS and CDR2 YYNGEE.

The rearrangement uses TRBV7-2 and TRBJ2-7; 11 bases agree with TRBD2. Germline V gene sequence: CDR1 SGHTA, CDR2 FQGNSA. The CDR3 sequence is 15 residues long. The trim removed 4 bases at V and 2 bases at J, leaving 4 bases unmatched. CDR3 DNA: TGTGCCAGCAGCTACTCTAGCGGGGGGACCTACGAGCAGTACTTC. This gives the protein CASSYSSGGTYEQYF.

The chain recombines TRBV5-4 with TRBJ2-1, with 8 bases matching TRBD2. There are 16 residues in the CDR3. CDR1 and CDR2 (germline): SGHNT, YYREEE (reference sequence). The ends lost 0 bases at V and 1 base at J; junction bases unmatched: 3. The CDR3 nucleotides are TGTGCCAGCAGCTTGGCCGGGGGGGCGTCCTACAATGAGCAGTTCTTC. It specifies CASSLAGGASYNEQFF. Drawing the rest from reference TRBV5-4 and TRBJ2-1, the complete variable domain is ETGVTQSPTHLIKTRGQQVTLRCSSQSGHNTVSWYQQALGQGPQFIFQYYREEENGRGNFPPRFSGLQFPNYSSELNVNALELDDSALYLCASSLAGGASYNEQFFGPGTRLTVL.

This sequence joins TRBV18 and TRBJ2-6; no clear D gene. The V end was cut by 0 bases, the J end by 0 bases, with 3 bases between. This CDR3 comprises 15 residues. In germline, CDR1 is KGHSH, CDR2 LQKENI. CDR3 sequence reads: CASSPPTSGANVLTF. The CDR3 DNA reads as TGTGCCAGCTCACCACCGACCTCTGGGGCCAACGTCCTGACTTTC.

This rearrangement joins TRBV19 to TRBJ1-2; D not certain. Trimming stripped 7 bases from V and 5 bases from J, with 11 bases between. Germline CDR1 reads LNHDA; CDR2 reads SQIVND (reference sequence). There are 12 residues in the CDR3. The DNA of the CDR3 is TGTGCCAGTACCGTAGGAGTTTATGGCTACACCTTC. Its translation: CASTVGVYGYTF.

The V and J genes are TRBV28 and TRBJ1-5, with TRBD1 matching over 7 bases. Per the germline V gene, CDR1 is MDHEN and CDR2 is SYDVKM. V was pared by 4 bases and J by 6 bases, with 9 bases of the junction left unmatched. There are 15 residues in the CDR3. CDR3 nucleotide sequence: TGTGCCAGCAGTTCCCCGACAGGGTTCGGTCAGCCCCAGCATTTT. Its protein is CASSSPTGFGQPQHF.